Listed below are T cell receptor beta chains from one sample, sequenced in a study of blood T cell repertoires in COVID-19. Libraries were prepared by immunoSEQ multiplex PCR; TCRdb keeps only in-frame clonotypes and omits some of them. The data contain some 99,000 clones, around 78% of them singletons. Sequencing was carried out using peripheral blood. The receptor source for this set is a woman in her fifties or sixties with acute or convalescent COVID-19. Both conserved end residues are part of each CDR3. Only some rows state a clone size, as once, few, many or a class for expanded clones.

TRBV6-1	NA	TRBJ1-5	CASSEARGTASYQPQHF
TRBV18	NA	TRBJ2-3	CASSSTGGASSGDTQYF
TRBV6-5	NA	TRBJ2-3	CASSYEHRDTQYF
TRBV19	NA	TRBJ1-2	CASSIPNLLYGYTF
TRBV5-1	NA	TRBJ2-5	CASARGTSGTNQETQYF
TRBV4-2	NA	TRBJ2-5	CASSQLRGGTKQETQYF
TRBV5-1	once	TRBJ2-3	CASSQRSTGSATDTQYF
TRBV28	NA	TRBJ1-1	CASSTGWGTEAFF
TRBV5-8	NA	TRBJ2-5	CASAKALPGETQYF
TRBV16	once	TRBJ1-2	CASSPTGSFNYGYTF
TRBV7-2	NA	TRBJ2-7	CASSFDRGRIYEQYF